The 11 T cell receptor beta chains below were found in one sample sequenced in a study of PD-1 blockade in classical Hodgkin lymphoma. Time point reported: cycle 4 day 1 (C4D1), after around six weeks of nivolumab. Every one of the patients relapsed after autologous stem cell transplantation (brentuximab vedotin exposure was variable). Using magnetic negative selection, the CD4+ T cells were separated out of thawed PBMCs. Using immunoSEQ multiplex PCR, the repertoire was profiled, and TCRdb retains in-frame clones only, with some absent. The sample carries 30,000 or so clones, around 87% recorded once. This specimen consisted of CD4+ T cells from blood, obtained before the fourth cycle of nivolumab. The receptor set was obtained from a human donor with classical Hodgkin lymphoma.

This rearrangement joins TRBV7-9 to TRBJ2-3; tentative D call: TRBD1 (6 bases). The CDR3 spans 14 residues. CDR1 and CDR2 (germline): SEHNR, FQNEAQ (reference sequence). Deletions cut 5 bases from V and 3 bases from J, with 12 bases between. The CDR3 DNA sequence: TGTGCCAGCAGCCCCAGGGGACGAACAGATACGCAGTATTTT. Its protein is CASSPRGRTDTQYF.

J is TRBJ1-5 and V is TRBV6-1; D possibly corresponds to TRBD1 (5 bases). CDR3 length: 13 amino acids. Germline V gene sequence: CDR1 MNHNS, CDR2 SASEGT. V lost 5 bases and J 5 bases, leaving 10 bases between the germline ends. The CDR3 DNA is TGTGCCAGCAGTAGACAGATAGATCAGCCCCAGCATTTT. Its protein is CASSRQIDQPQHF.

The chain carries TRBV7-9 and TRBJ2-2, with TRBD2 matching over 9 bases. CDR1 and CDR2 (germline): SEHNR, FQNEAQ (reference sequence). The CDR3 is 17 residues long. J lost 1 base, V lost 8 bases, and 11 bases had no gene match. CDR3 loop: CASLHNLAGVNTGELFF. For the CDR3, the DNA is TGTGCCAGCCTACACAACTTAGCGGGGGTGAACACCGGGGAGCTGTTTTTT.

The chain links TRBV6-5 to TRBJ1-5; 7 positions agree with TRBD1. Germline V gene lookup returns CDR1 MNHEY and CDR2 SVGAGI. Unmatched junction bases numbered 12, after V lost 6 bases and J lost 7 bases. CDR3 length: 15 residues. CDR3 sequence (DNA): TGTGCCAGCAGGGCCAATAGACAGGGTCGCCAGCCCCAGCATTTT. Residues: CASRANRQGRQPQHF.

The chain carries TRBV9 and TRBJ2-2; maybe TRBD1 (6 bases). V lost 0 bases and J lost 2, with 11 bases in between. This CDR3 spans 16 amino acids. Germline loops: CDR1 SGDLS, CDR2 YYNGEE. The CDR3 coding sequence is TGTGCCAGCAGCGTAGCTTTCGGGACAAACACCGGGGAGCTGTTTTTT. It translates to CASSVAFGTNTGELFF.

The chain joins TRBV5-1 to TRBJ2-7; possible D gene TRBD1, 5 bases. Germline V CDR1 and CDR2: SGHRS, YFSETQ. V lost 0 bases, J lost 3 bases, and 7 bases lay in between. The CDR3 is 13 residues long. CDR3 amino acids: CASSLGRDYEQYF. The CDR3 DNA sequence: TGCGCCAGCAGCTTGGGCAGGGACTACGAGCAGTACTTC.

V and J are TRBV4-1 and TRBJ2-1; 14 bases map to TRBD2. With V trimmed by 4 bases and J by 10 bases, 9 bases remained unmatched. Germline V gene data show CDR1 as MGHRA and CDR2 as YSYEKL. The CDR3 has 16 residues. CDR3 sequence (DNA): TGCGCCAGCAGCCGAGCCGGGACTAGCGGGAGTGGGGAGCAGTTCTTC. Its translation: CASSRAGTSGSGEQFF.

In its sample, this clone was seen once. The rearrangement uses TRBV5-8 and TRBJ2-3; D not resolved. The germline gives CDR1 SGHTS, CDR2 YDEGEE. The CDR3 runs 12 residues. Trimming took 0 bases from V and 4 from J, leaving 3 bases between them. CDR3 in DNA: TGTGCCAGCAGCTTGGTGGCAGATACGCAGTATTTT. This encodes CASSLVADTQYF.

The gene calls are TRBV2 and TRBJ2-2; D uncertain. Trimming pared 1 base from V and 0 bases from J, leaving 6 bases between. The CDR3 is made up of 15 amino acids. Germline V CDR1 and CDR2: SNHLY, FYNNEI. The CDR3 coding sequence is TGTGCCAGCAGTGAAGACAGTCCGAACACCGGGGAGCTGTTTTTT. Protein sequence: CASSEDSPNTGELFF. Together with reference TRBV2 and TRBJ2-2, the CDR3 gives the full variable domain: EPEVTQTPSHQVTQMGQEVILRCVPISNHLYFYWYRQILGQKVEFLVSFYNNEISEKSEIFDDQFSVERPDGSNFTLKIRSTKLEDSAMYFCASSEDSPNTGELFFGEGSRLTVL.

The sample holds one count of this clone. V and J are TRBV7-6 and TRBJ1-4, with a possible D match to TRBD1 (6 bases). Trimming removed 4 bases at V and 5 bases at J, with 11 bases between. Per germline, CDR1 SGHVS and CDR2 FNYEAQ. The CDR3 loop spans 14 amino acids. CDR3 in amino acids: CASSSRTGNEKLFF. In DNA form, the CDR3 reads TGTGCCAGCAGCTCTCGTACAGGGAATGAAAAACTGTTTTTT.

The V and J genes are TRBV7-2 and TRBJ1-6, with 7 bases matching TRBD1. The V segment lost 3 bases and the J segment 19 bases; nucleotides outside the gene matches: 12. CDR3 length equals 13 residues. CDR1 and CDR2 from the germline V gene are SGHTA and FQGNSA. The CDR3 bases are TGTGCCAGCAGCTTCTCTGAGGGGGCTATTGTACACTTT. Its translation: CASSFSEGAIVHF.